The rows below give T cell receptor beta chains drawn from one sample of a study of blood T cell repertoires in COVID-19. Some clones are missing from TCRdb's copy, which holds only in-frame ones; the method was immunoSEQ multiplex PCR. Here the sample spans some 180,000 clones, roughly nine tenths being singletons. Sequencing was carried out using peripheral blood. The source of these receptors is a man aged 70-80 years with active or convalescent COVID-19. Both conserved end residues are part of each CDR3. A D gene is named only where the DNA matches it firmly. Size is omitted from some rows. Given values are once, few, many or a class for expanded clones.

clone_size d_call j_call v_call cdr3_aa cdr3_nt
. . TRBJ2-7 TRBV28 CASSSGGDREAYEQYF TGTGCCAGCAGTAGCGGGGGGGACAGGGAAGCCTACGAGCAGTACTTC
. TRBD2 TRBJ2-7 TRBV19 CASSSRLARSRDEQYF TGTGCCAGTAGTTCTCGACTAGCCCGGAGTCGGGACGAGCAGTACTTC
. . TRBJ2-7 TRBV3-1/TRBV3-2 CASSPRDSPNEQYF TGTGCCAGCAGCCCTCGGGACTCCCCAAACGAGCAGTACTTC
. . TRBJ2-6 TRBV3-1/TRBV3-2 CASSQVVPGVSGANVLTF TGTGCCAGCAGCCAAGTGGTGCCCGGGGTCTCTGGGGCCAACGTCCTGACTTTC
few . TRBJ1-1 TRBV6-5 CASSYRGHGTEAFF TGTGCCAGCAGTTACAGGGGACATGGCACTGAAGCTTTCTTT
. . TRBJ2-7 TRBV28 CASSPTGPGKYF TGTGCCAGCAGCCCCACAGGACCCGGCAAGTACTTC
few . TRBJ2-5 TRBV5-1 CASSFMGQVETQYF TGCGCCAGCAGCTTTATGGGACAAGTTGAGACCCAGTACTTC
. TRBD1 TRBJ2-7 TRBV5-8 CASSRDRGYEQYF TGTGCCAGCAGCCGGGACAGGGGGTACGAGCAGTACTTC
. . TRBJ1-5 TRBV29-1 CSVSSDSRNQPQHF TGCAGCGTTTCCTCGGACAGTCGCAATCAGCCCCAGCATTTT
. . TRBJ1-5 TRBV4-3 CASSQVQRGQPQHF TGCGCCAGCAGCCAAGTACAGAGGGGGCAGCCCCAGCATTTT
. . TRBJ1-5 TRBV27 CASSSTTGLVANQPQHF TGTGCCAGCAGTTCAACTACAGGGTTGGTCGCTAATCAGCCCCAGCATTTT
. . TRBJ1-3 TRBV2 CASRGTAGLGNTIYF TGTGCCAGCAGGGGAACCGCGGGGCTCGGAAACACCATATATTTT
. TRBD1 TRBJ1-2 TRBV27 CASSSSGTAYGYTF TGTGCCAGCAGTTCTTCCGGGACAGCCTATGGCTACACCTTC
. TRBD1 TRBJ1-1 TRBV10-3 CATRYGQENTEAFF TGTGCCACCCGATACGGACAGGAAAACACTGAAGCTTTCTTT
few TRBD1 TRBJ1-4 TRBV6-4 CASSPGTGEGNEKLFF TGTGCCAGCAGCCCCGGGACAGGGGAAGGGAATGAAAAACTGTTTTTT
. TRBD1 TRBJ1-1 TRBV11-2 CASSSRQGMNTEAFF TGTGCCAGCAGCTCTCGACAGGGGATGAACACTGAAGCTTTCTTT